Below are 25 T cell receptor beta chains sequenced from a single sample in a study of PD-1 blockade in mismatch repair-deficient tumors. Clones were read by immunoSEQ multiplex PCR, and TCRdb kept only the in-frame ones, dropping some. The sample lists roughly 130,000 clones, about nine tenths occurring once. The sample here was peripheral blood, taken about 17 months after starting pembrolizumab. These receptors were obtained from an adult with mismatch repair-deficient cancer.

The CDR3 region is CASSPWRGGYEQYF. CDR3 DNA sequence: TGCGCCAGCAGCCCATGGCGGGGGGGCTACGAGCAGTACTTC. The chain carries TRBV4-3 and TRBJ2-7; TRBD2 aligns across 9 bases. Germline V lookup: CDR1 LGHNA, CDR2 YSLEER. V trimming: 4 bases; J trimming: 3 bases; junction bases outside the gene matches: 4. The CDR3 has 14 amino acids.

V and J are TRBV5-6 and TRBJ2-7; D remains ambiguous. In germline, CDR1 is SGHDT, CDR2 YYEEEE. CDR3 length: 14 amino acids. V lost 0 bases to trimming and J lost 7 bases, with 14 bases between them. In DNA form, the CDR3 reads TGTGCCAGCAGCTTGGCACTGATCGGTAGGGAGCAGTACTTC. As protein: CASSLALIGREQYF.

The V call is TRBV4-1, the J call TRBJ2-7, with 9 bases matching TRBD1. V shed 0 bases, J shed 2 bases, and the junction held 5 bases outside the gene matches. The CDR3 spans 16 residues. Germline CDR1 is MGHRA and CDR2 is YSYEKL. The CDR3 DNA reads as TGCGCCAGCAGCCAAGATTCCGGGACAGGGACCTACGAGCAGTACTTC. Residues: CASSQDSGTGTYEQYF.

This chain links TRBV7-9 with TRBJ2-1; TRBD2 matches 9 bases. This CDR3 region has 17 residues. Germline V lookup: CDR1 SEHNR, CDR2 FQNEAQ (reference sequence). V lost 8 bases to trimming and J lost 9 bases; unmatched junction nucleotides: 20. The CDR3 is CASDVSTGTSILGEQFF. The CDR3 bases are TGTGCCAGCGACGTCTCCACCGGGACTAGCATCTTGGGTGAGCAGTTCTTC. The full variable domain, its missing parts supplied by reference TRBV7-9 and TRBJ2-1, is DTGVSQNPRHKITKRGQNVTFRCDPISEHNRLYWYRQTLGQGPEFLTYFQNEAQLEKSRLLSDRFSAERPKGSFSTLEIQRTEQGDSAMYLCASDVSTGTSILGEQFFGPGTRLTVL.

This clone showed up just a few times. V gene TRBV20-1 combines with J gene TRBJ2-7; D unresolved. The CDR3 has 9 residues. V lost 6 bases and J lost 4, with 4 bases in between. Germline V lookup: CDR1 DFQATT, CDR2 SNEGSKA (reference sequence). CDR3 DNA: TGCAGTGCCAAGTACGAGCAGTACTTC. Protein sequence: CSAKYEQYF.

V usage is TRBV4-1 and J usage is TRBJ2-3; D gene unclear. V lost 2 bases and J 0 bases, leaving 6 bases between the germline ends. CDR3 length equals 14 residues. Germline CDR1 and CDR2: MGHRA and YSYEKL. CDR3 sequence: CASSQYPSTDTQYF. CDR3 in DNA: TGCGCCAGCAGCCAATATCCTAGCACAGATACGCAGTATTTT.

This clone has just one count. The chain uses TRBV4-2 and TRBJ1-6; weak D call: TRBD1 (5 bases). V was trimmed by 0 bases and J by 10 bases, leaving 16 bases between them. The CDR3 length is 16 residues. Germline values: CDR1 LGHNA, CDR2 YNFKEQ. The CDR3 spells CASSQEARQDNSPLHF. CDR3 nucleotides: TGTGCCAGCAGCCAAGAGGCGAGGCAGGACAACTCACCCCTCCACTTT.

CDR3 region: CASSYPGQGYTQYF. The DNA of the CDR3 is TGTGCCAGCAGTTATCCGGGACAGGGTTATACGCAGTATTTT. The J gene is TRBJ2-3, the V gene TRBV27; TRBD1 agrees at 9 bases. Germline CDR1 MNHEY, CDR2 SMNVEV (reference sequence). This CDR3 contains 14 residues. The V and J ends lost 4 bases and 7 bases, in that order; junction bases with no gene match: 6.

The V call is TRBV27, the J call TRBJ1-1; the match to TRBD1 covers 7 bases. This CDR3 is 15 amino acids long. CDR1 MNHEY and CDR2 SMNVEV come from the germline V gene (reference sequence). J lost 1 base, V lost 7 bases, and 9 bases had no gene match. This chain's CDR3 is CASTSDAGGNTEAFF. CDR3 DNA sequence: TGTGCCAGCACCTCTGATGCAGGGGGGAACACTGAAGCTTTCTTT.

The chain recombines TRBV28 with TRBJ2-3; D is possibly TRBD2 (6 bases). Germline lookup yields CDR1 MDHEN and CDR2 SYDVKM. Trimming left V 10 bases short and J 2 bases short, with 13 bases between. The CDR3 length is 13 residues. CDR3 sequence (DNA): TGTGCCACCACGGGACTTCACACAGATACGCAGTATTTT. It encodes CATTGLHTDTQYF.

This chain connects TRBV30 to TRBJ2-6; TRBD1 matches at 7 bases. The germline gives CDR1 GTSNPN, CDR2 SVGIG (reference sequence). J lost 0 bases, V lost 7 bases, and 12 bases had no gene match. This CDR3 comprises 17 residues. This CDR3 is CASWTGEAFSGANVLTF. CDR3 DNA: TGTGCCTCCTGGACAGGAGAAGCCTTCTCTGGGGCCAACGTCCTGACTTTC.

The chain recombines TRBV19 with TRBJ1-5; D not resolved. Between the trimmed V and J ends, which lost 3 bases and 0 bases, there was a span of 9 bases. The CDR3 extends over 15 amino acids. CDR1 LNHDA and CDR2 SQIVND come from the germline V gene (reference sequence). CDR3 sequence: CASSIVGRSNQPQHF. In DNA form, the CDR3 reads TGTGCCAGTAGTATCGTCGGGCGTAGCAATCAGCCCCAGCATTTT. Complete variable domain (other parts from reference TRBV19 and TRBJ1-5): DGGITQSPKYLFRKEGQNVTLSCEQNLNHDAMYWYRQDPGQGLRLIYYSQIVNDFQKGDIAEGYSVSREKKESFPLTVTSAQKNPTAFYLCASSIVGRSNQPQHFGDGTRLSIL.

A remark on this clone: Additional DNA sequences in this sample encode the identical CDR3. The V call is TRBV5-1, the J call TRBJ2-5; 7 nucleotides align to TRBD1. The J segment lost 5 bases and the V segment lost 4 bases, leaving 5 bases of the junction unmatched. The CDR3 runs 13 residues. CDR1 is SGHRS, CDR2 YFSETQ, per germline. CDR3 region: CASSLGGMETQYF. The CDR3 DNA is TGCGCCAGCAGCCTAGGGGGCATGGAGACCCAGTACTTC.

DNA for the CDR3: TGTGCCATCAGTGCCAGGGGTAGCAATCAGCCCCAGCATTTT. Translation: CAISARGSNQPQHF. This sequence joins TRBV10-3 and TRBJ1-5; a possible D gene is TRBD1 (6 bases). Germline CDR1 reads ENHRY; CDR2 reads SYGVKD. The CDR3 loop spans 14 amino acids. V dropped 4 bases and J dropped 0 bases, with 7 bases sitting between them.

V and J are TRBV11-2 and TRBJ2-7; D gene ambiguous. Germline V CDR1 and CDR2: SGHAT, FQNNGV. This CDR3 spans 14 amino acids. V lost 0 bases to trimming and J lost 0 bases, with 6 bases between them. This CDR3 reads CASSLEAGSYEQYF. CDR3 DNA sequence: TGTGCCAGCAGCTTAGAGGCCGGCTCCTACGAGCAGTACTTC.

The chain links TRBV5-4 to TRBJ2-3, with D possibly TRBD2 on 6 matching bases. Germline lookup yields CDR1 SGHNT and CDR2 YYREEE (reference sequence). This CDR3 has 15 residues. Trimming removed 4 bases from V and 4 bases from J, with 16 bases in between. CDR3 sequence: CASSLGGMSADTQYF. The CDR3 DNA sequence: TGTGCCAGCAGCCTTGGCGGGATGAGTGCAGATACGCAGTATTTT.

This clone was seen only a few times. At one of its ends the junction is not consistent with the germline gene, which may arise from a read error. The rearrangement joins TRBV7-7 to TRBJ2-7; 9 positions agree with TRBD1. The CDR3 loop spans 13 amino acids. The germline CDR1 and CDR2 sequences are SSHAT and FNYEAQ (reference sequence). The CDR3 coding sequence is TGTGCTAGCAGCTTAGGACAGGGGTGGGAGCAGTACTTC. This encodes CASSLGQGWEQYF.

This chain uses TRBV10-3 with TRBJ2-1; possibly TRBD1 or TRBD2 for D (5 bases each). The germline V gene encodes CDR1 ENHRY and CDR2 SYGVKD. Trimming took off 6 bases at V and 7 bases at J, with 22 bases between the two ends. The CDR3 is 16 residues long. In DNA, the CDR3 is TGTGCCATCAGCGGGACGTTTGGTAGCGTTGGGAATGAGCAGTTCTTC. Residues: CAISGTFGSVGNEQFF.

The gene calls are TRBV5-1 and TRBJ2-3; D is possibly TRBD2 (5 bases). CDR1 and CDR2 (germline): SGHRS, YFSETQ. There are 17 residues in the CDR3. With 0 bases removed from V and 0 bases from J, the gap between germline ends came to 14 bases. The DNA for the CDR3 is TGCGCCAGCAGCTTGGACCCCCCGGAGCGGAGCACAGATACGCAGTATTTT. Amino acids: CASSLDPPERSTDTQYF. The complete variable domain, with remaining parts taken from reference TRBV5-1 and TRBJ2-3, reads KAGVTQTPRYLIKTRGQQVTLSCSPISGHRSVSWYQQTPGQGLQFLFEYFSETQRNKGNFPGRFSGRQFSNSRSEMNVSTLELGDSALYLCASSLDPPERSTDTQYFGPGTRLTVL.

The chain joins TRBV25-1 to TRBJ1-5, with D unresolved. V was shortened by 5 bases and J by 8 bases, with 16 bases between the two germline ends. CDR1 MGHDK and CDR2 SYGVNS come from the germline V gene. The CDR3 is 14 amino acids. CDR3 loop: CASSPGVSMEPQHF. DNA for the CDR3: TGTGCCAGCAGTCCCGGGGTGTCGATGGAGCCCCAGCATTTT.

J is TRBJ2-1 and V is TRBV7-9; 14 nucleotides match TRBD2. The CDR3 contains 15 residues. The V segment lost 7 bases and the J segment 6 bases; nucleotides outside the gene matches: 5. The germline V gene encodes CDR1 SEHNR and CDR2 FQNEAQ (reference sequence). CDR3 in DNA: TGTGCCAGCAAACTGACTAGCGGGAGGGGCAATGAGCAGTTCTTC. Amino acids: CASKLTSGRGNEQFF.

This chain connects TRBV7-8 to TRBJ1-5; D ambiguous. V was cut by 5 bases and J by 7 bases, with 21 bases left in between. Germline values: CDR1 SGHVS, CDR2 FQNEAQ. The CDR3 is 16 amino acids. The CDR3 loop reads CASSPTSGRTGQPQHF. The CDR3, as DNA: TGTGCCAGCAGCCCTACAAGTGGCAGGACTGGCCAGCCCCAGCATTTT.

The chain combines TRBV6-4 with TRBJ1-1; D is uncertain. The CDR3 has 13 residues. The germline gives CDR1 MRHNA, CDR2 SNTAGT. Trimming shortened V by 3 bases and J by 1 base, and 6 bases separated the two germline ends. CDR3 DNA sequence: TGTGCCAGCAGTGAAGTAGAGAACACTGAAGCTTTCTTT. Translated: CASSEVENTEAFF.

This chain uses TRBV7-9 with TRBJ2-4; TRBD2 agrees at 7 bases. This CDR3 is 14 amino acids long. Germline CDR1 is SEHNR and CDR2 is FQNEAQ (reference sequence). The J segment lost 8 bases and the V segment lost 5 bases, leaving 9 bases of the junction unmatched. The CDR3 DNA reads as TGTGCCAGCAGCCCGAGGACTAGGGCGGACATTCAGTACTTC. Encoded protein: CASSPRTRADIQYF. Combining the CDR3 with reference TRBV7-9 and TRBJ2-4 gives the whole variable domain DTGVSQNPRHKITKRGQNVTFRCDPISEHNRLYWYRQTLGQGPEFLTYFQNEAQLEKSRLLSDRFSAERPKGSFSTLEIQRTEQGDSAMYLCASSPRTRADIQYFGAGTRLSVL.

The rearrangement joins TRBV2 to TRBJ2-7; TRBD2 aligns across 10 bases. Trimming at V came to 5 bases and at J to 4 bases, leaving 5 bases not matched to a gene. This CDR3 has 14 residues. Germline CDR1 reads SNHLY; CDR2 reads FYNNEI. CDR3 in DNA: TGTGCCAGCAGTTCTAGCGGGAGAGGTTACGAGCAGTACTTC. Residues: CASSSSGRGYEQYF.